Below, 30 T cell receptor beta chains from the same sample are listed, as sequenced in a study of breast tumors, draining lymph nodes, adjacent tissues. TCRdb ran MiXCR on the multiplex PCR reads and lists one entry per CDR3 protein. The sample holds approximately 230,000 distinct CDR3 sequences; about 34% are singletons and the top ten take about 3.9%. Breast cancer patients provided tissue from their axillary draining lymph nodes. Sequenced input: axillary lymph node tissue. Source of these receptors: a female donor with breast cancer. Some clones in this sample may be carry-over from other donors' samples.

The J gene is TRBJ2-3, the V gene TRBV14, with a possible D match to TRBD2 (5 bases). V was clipped by 4 bases and J by 5 bases, with 13 bases between them. The CDR3 is made up of 14 amino acids. Per germline, CDR1 SGHDN and CDR2 FVKESK. The CDR3 DNA follows: TGTGCCAGCAGCCCACGACTCGGGGAAGATACGCAGTATTTT. It codes for CASSPRLGEDTQYF.

This clonotype came up many times. The CDR3: CASSLTAVYGYTF. CDR3 coding DNA: TGTGCCAGCAGCTTAACGGCCGTATATGGCTACACCTTC. The rearrangement uses TRBV7-3 and TRBJ1-2; D gene ambiguous. CDR3 size: 13 residues. CDR1 is SGHTA, CDR2 FQGTGA, per germline. Trimming took 0 bases from V and 5 from J, leaving 7 bases between them.

This clonotype was recorded many times. The chain uses TRBV15 and TRBJ1-4; 7 nucleotides match TRBD1. Germline V gives CDR1 LNHNV, CDR2 YYDKDF (reference sequence). The V and J ends lost 1 base and 8 bases, in that order; junction bases with no gene match: 7. This CDR3 region has 15 residues. The CDR3 region has the DNA TGTGCCACCAGCAGAGGAATGACAGGGCAAGAAAAACTGTTTTTT. It yields the protein CATSRGMTGQEKLFF.

This chain uses TRBV25-1 with TRBJ1-6; tentatively, D is TRBD1 (6 bases). CDR3 length: 17 amino acids. Germline CDR1 and CDR2: MGHDK and SYGVNS. Trimming cost V 6 bases and J 0 bases, with 15 bases left between them. The CDR3 here is CASSFSQGSSYNSPLHF. CDR3 nucleotide sequence: TGTGCCAGCAGCTTTTCTCAGGGGTCCTCCTATAATTCACCCCTCCACTTT.

The chain has TRBV7-2 and TRBJ2-7; perhaps TRBD2 as D (7 bases). Per germline, CDR1 SGHTA and CDR2 FQGNSA. Trimming stripped 3 bases from V and 3 bases from J, with 18 bases between. The CDR3 spans 16 residues. The DNA for the CDR3 is TGTGCCAGCAGCTTCCGGGTGGGGGGGGGGCACTACGAGCAGTACTTC. It translates to CASSFRVGGGHYEQYF. Filled out from reference TRBV7-2 and TRBJ2-7, the complete variable domain reads GAGVSQSPSNKVTEKGKDVELRCDPISGHTALYWYRQSLGQGLEFLIYFQGNSAPDKSGLPSDRFSAERTGGSVSTLTIQRTQQEDSAVYLCASSFRVGGGHYEQYFGPGTRLTVT.

This clonotype has just one count. The rearrangement uses TRBV4-1 and TRBJ1-2, with a weak D call TRBD1 (6 bases). CDR3 length: 13 amino acids. The ends were cut back, 1 base at V and 12 bases at J, with 15 bases in the middle. Per germline, CDR1 MGHRA and CDR2 YSYEKL. CDR3 in amino acids: CASSQGTASGNTF. Here the CDR3 DNA reads TGCGCCAGCAGCCAAGGGACAGCCTCTGGAAACACCTTC.

The chain has TRBV29-1 and TRBJ1-6; 7 bases map to TRBD1. Germline-derived CDR1 and CDR2 are SQVTM and ANQGSEA. V gave up 4 bases and J gave up 10 bases; unmatched junction bases: 4. CDR3 length: 12 residues. CDR3 DNA: TGCAGCGTTGGCGGGGGACAGTCACCCCTCCACTTT. Amino acids: CSVGGGQSPLHF. Filled out from reference TRBV29-1 and TRBJ1-6, the complete variable domain reads SAVISQKPSRDICQRGTSLTIQCQVDSQVTMMFWYRQQPGQSLTLIATANQGSEATYESGFVIDKFPISRPNLTFSTLTVSNMSPEDSSIYLCSVGGGQSPLHFGNGTRLTVT.

Turning to this clonotype: A read error may produce the germline difference seen at one junction end. The rearrangement uses TRBV7-7 and TRBJ2-3, with D possibly being TRBD1 or TRBD2 (5 bases each). From germline, CDR1 is SSHAT and CDR2 FNYEAQ (reference sequence). This CDR3 region has 14 residues. CDR3: CASSLGIEGNEMYF. The CDR3 coding sequence is TGTGCTAGCAGCTTAGGGATAGAGGGGAATGAGATGTATTTT.

V gene TRBV6-2 or TRBV6-3 combines with J gene TRBJ1-2, with a weak D call TRBD1 (5 bases). The CDR3 extends over 13 amino acids. Between the trimmed V and J ends, which lost 5 bases and 4 bases, there was a span of 11 bases. Germline values: CDR1 MNHEY, CDR2 SVGEGT. In nucleotides, the CDR3 is TGTGCCAGCAGTCACCAGGGAAGCTATGGCTACACCTTC. Translating it yields CASSHQGSYGYTF.

This rearrangement joins TRBV2 to TRBJ1-6; TRBD1 matches 8 bases. Per germline, CDR1 SNHLY and CDR2 FYNNEI. J lost 9 bases, V lost 3 bases, and 1 base had no gene match. This CDR3 contains 13 residues. CDR3 bases: TGTGCCAGCAGTGAGGACAGGGTTTCACCCCTCCACTTT. Its protein product is CASSEDRVSPLHF.

The chain has TRBV12-3 or TRBV12-4 and TRBJ2-1; TRBD2 matches 9 bases. This CDR3 is built from 17 residues. V was pared by 6 bases and J by 10 bases, with 19 bases of the junction left unmatched. The CDR3: CASSLPVAGAPVGEQFF. The CDR3 DNA sequence: TGTGCCAGCAGCCTCCCGGTAGCGGGAGCGCCCGTTGGAGAGCAGTTCTTC.

This clonotype was observed at least ten times. The chain has TRBV19 and TRBJ1-5; D gene ambiguous. Germline V gives CDR1 LNHDA, CDR2 SQIVND (reference sequence). The CDR3 extends over 14 amino acids. V was trimmed by 6 bases and J by 0 bases, leaving 9 bases between them. The CDR3 protein is CASRDLHSNQPQHF. The CDR3, as DNA: TGTGCCAGTAGGGACTTACATAGCAATCAGCCCCAGCATTTT.

The chain employs TRBV18 and TRBJ2-5; TRBD2 aligns across 7 bases. This CDR3 region has 13 residues. Germline V gene lookup returns CDR1 KGHSH and CDR2 LQKENI. Losses at the gene ends were 6 bases for V and 1 base for J; bases not matched to a gene: 2. CDR3 coding DNA: TGTGCCAGCTCGGGGAGGGTCCAAGAGACCCAGTACTTC. Translation gives CASSGRVQETQYF.

This clonotype was picked up a small number of times. Germline is not matched at one junction end, which may reflect a read error. The chain carries TRBV27 and TRBJ2-1; D gene ambiguous. This CDR3 has 14 amino acids. Germline V CDR1 and CDR2: MNHEY, SMNVEV (reference sequence). As DNA, the CDR3 is TGTACCAGCAGTTTTACAAGCTCCTACAATGAGCAGTTCTTC. This codes for CTSSFTSSYNEQFF.

The chain is built from TRBV7-3 and TRBJ2-1, with 7 bases matching TRBD2. Trimming took 8 bases from V and 3 from J; bases not matched to a gene: 10. The CDR3 covers 15 residues. In germline, CDR1 is SGHTA, CDR2 FQGTGA. CDR3 coding DNA: TGTGCCAGCGGAATAGCGGGCGCCGGCTACAATGAGCAGTTCTTC. Amino acid sequence: CASGIAGAGYNEQFF.

There are many counts of this clonotype. V usage is TRBV19 and J usage is TRBJ1-5; possibly TRBD1 for D (6 bases). The germline gives CDR1 LNHDA, CDR2 SQIVND (reference sequence). V lost 6 bases and J 6 bases, leaving 12 bases between the germline ends. This CDR3 comprises 13 residues. The CDR3 sequence is CASREQGVQPQHF. DNA of the CDR3: TGTGCCAGTAGGGAACAGGGCGTTCAGCCCCAGCATTTT.

The CDR3, as DNA: TGTGCCAGCTCCCCAAGCCTCCCGAAGGGGGCGAGCTCTGGAAACACCATATATTTT. Translation: CASSPSLPKGASSGNTIYF. The V call is TRBV18, the J call TRBJ1-3; 7 nucleotides match TRBD1. Per germline, CDR1 KGHSH and CDR2 LQKENI. The CDR3 totals 19 residues. V shed 6 bases, J shed 0 bases, and the junction held 17 bases outside the gene matches.

This clonotype was picked up many times. The chain combines TRBV7-9 with TRBJ2-7; 10 nucleotides align to TRBD1. The CDR3 runs to 15 residues. CDR1 is SEHNR and CDR2 is FQNEAQ in the germline V gene (reference sequence). V shed 6 bases, J shed 3 bases, and the junction held 8 bases outside the gene matches. For the CDR3, the DNA is TGTGCCAGCAGTCCCGACAGGGGGCGCCTCTACGAGCAGTACTTC. Protein product: CASSPDRGRLYEQYF.

A few counts support this clonotype. This chain connects TRBV24-1 to TRBJ2-2, with D possibly being TRBD1 (5 bases). Germline CDR1 and CDR2: KGHDR and SFDVKD. The V end was cut by 3 bases, the J end by 5 bases, with 9 bases between. This CDR3 is built from 14 residues. DNA for the CDR3: TGTGCCACCAGTGATGCCCGGACAACCGGGGAGCTGTTTTTT. Translated, it gives CATSDARTTGELFF.

V and J are TRBV6-5 and TRBJ2-5; D not resolved. This CDR3 has 12 residues. Germline CDR1 MNHEY, CDR2 SVGAGI. Trimming shortened V by 7 bases and J by 0 bases, and 6 bases separated the two germline ends. In DNA, the CDR3 is TGTGCCAGCACTGGGGACCAAGAGACCCAGTACTTC. Translation: CASTGDQETQYF.

This sequence joins TRBV7-8 and TRBJ1-3, with TRBD1 as a possible D gene (6 bases). Trimming took 4 bases from V and 6 from J, leaving 25 bases between them. The CDR3 consists of 18 residues. Germline CDR1 is SGHVS and CDR2 is FQNEAQ. The CDR3 loop is CASSSGSRLAGGLNTIYF. DNA for the CDR3: TGTGCCAGCAGCTCTGGCTCTCGACTAGCGGGGGGCTTAAACACCATATATTTT.

The sample holds many counts of this clonotype. The chain is built from TRBV19 and TRBJ2-3; possibly TRBD2 for D (7 bases). Germline V CDR1 and CDR2: LNHDA, SQIVND (reference sequence). This CDR3 region has 17 residues. The germline V and J ends were trimmed by 1 base and 5 bases, with 19 bases remaining between them. The CDR3 coding sequence is TGTGCCAGTAGTATAGCGTTTGGGGGGGGGCCTGGAGATACGCAGTATTTT. Translation gives CASSIAFGGGPGDTQYF.

There are many counts of this clonotype. The chain couples TRBV29-1 to TRBJ2-7, with 8 positions matching TRBD1. Trimming cost V 3 bases and J 4 bases; bases outside gene matches: 8. This CDR3 is 14 amino acids long. Germline lookup yields CDR1 SQVTM and CDR2 ANQGSEA. The CDR3 region has the DNA TGCAGCGTTGACGGCGCAGGGGGCGGGTACGAGCAGTACTTC. Its protein is CSVDGAGGGYEQYF.

The chain links TRBV27 to TRBJ2-1; 9 bases line up with TRBD2. J gave up 6 bases and V 5 bases, and 2 bases lay outside the gene matches. The CDR3 sequence is 13 residues long. The V gene's germline CDR1 is MNHEY and CDR2 SMNVEV (reference sequence). The CDR3 DNA reads as TGTGCCAGCAGTCGTAGCGGGAGCAATGAGCAGTTCTTC. Its translation is CASSRSGSNEQFF.

V usage is TRBV18 and J usage is TRBJ2-5, with a possible D match to TRBD1 (6 bases). CDR1 and CDR2 (germline): KGHSH, LQKENI. Trimming left V 3 bases short and J 5 bases short, with 13 bases between. The CDR3 consists of 14 residues. CDR3 loop: CASSPTGFLETQYF. The CDR3 region has the DNA TGTGCCAGCTCACCTACAGGGTTCCTTGAGACCCAGTACTTC. The full variable domain, in which reference TRBV18 and TRBJ2-5 provide the parts outside the CDR3, is NAGVMQNPRHLVRRRGQEARLRCSPMKGHSHVYWYRQLPEEGLKFMVYLQKENIIDESGMPKERFSAEFPKEGPSILRIQQVVRGDSAAYFCASSPTGFLETQYFGPGTRLLVL.

The rearrangement joins TRBV7-6 to TRBJ1-2, with D possibly TRBD1 on 6 matching bases. Looked up from germline, CDR1 is SGHVS and CDR2 is FNYEAQ. The CDR3 loop spans 14 amino acids. With 3 bases removed from V and 8 bases from J, the gap between germline ends came to 16 bases. CDR3 in amino acids: CASSLGGADEGYTF. DNA for the CDR3: TGTGCCAGCAGCTTGGGGGGCGCTGACGAGGGCTACACCTTC.

This clonotype has more than one count but fewer than ten. This could be a read error, since a much larger clone is one nucleotide away. The chain is built from TRBV24-1 and TRBJ2-1; 15 nucleotides agree with TRBD2. Germline assignment: CDR1 KGHDR and CDR2 SFDVKD. The CDR3 consists of 19 residues. The CDR3 loop is CATSDPGLAGGSSYNEQLF. As DNA, the CDR3 is TGTGCCACCAGTGACCCGGGACTAGCGGGAGGTAGCTCCTACAATGAGCAGCTCTTC.

Remarks on this clonotype: A much larger clone is a single base away; this may be a read error. Here the CDR3 omits its conserved ending phenylalanine or tryptophan, so a read error is the likely source. The chain has TRBV19 and TRBJ2-3, with D hard to call. The germline gives CDR1 LNHDA, CDR2 SQIVND (reference sequence). The CDR3 spans 16 residues. The V gene lost 5 bases and the J gene lost 6 bases, with 21 bases spanning the gap. CDR3 DNA sequence: TGTGCCAGTAGTCCCCTTGGGAACTGGGGATGGGATACGCAGTATTCT. This codes for CASSPLGNWGWDTQYS.

The V call is TRBV12-3 or TRBV12-4, the J call TRBJ2-7, with 11 bases identical to TRBD1. This CDR3 has 17 residues. Trimming took 1 base from V and 3 from J; bases not matched to a gene: 8. The CDR3 is CASSLDPGTGGNYEQYF. CDR3 coding DNA: TGTGCCAGCAGTTTAGACCCCGGGACAGGGGGTAACTACGAGCAGTACTTC.

Concerning this clonotype itself: At one boundary the junction diverges from the germline segment, which might be a read error. The chain is built from TRBV2 and TRBJ1-2; TRBD1 is a possible D gene (6 bases). The CDR3 contains 14 residues. In germline, CDR1 is SNHLY, CDR2 FYNNEI. The CDR3 bases are TGTGCCAGGGGGGCTACCTTTGGCGACGATGGCCACACCTTC. Translating it yields CARGATFGDDGHTF. Combining the CDR3 with reference TRBV2 and TRBJ1-2 gives the whole variable domain EPEVTQTPSHQVTQMGQEVILRCVPISNHLYFYWYRQILGQKVEFLVSFYNNEISEKSEIFDDQFSVERPDGSNFTLKIRSTKLEDSAMYFCARGATFGDDGHTFGSGTRLTVV.